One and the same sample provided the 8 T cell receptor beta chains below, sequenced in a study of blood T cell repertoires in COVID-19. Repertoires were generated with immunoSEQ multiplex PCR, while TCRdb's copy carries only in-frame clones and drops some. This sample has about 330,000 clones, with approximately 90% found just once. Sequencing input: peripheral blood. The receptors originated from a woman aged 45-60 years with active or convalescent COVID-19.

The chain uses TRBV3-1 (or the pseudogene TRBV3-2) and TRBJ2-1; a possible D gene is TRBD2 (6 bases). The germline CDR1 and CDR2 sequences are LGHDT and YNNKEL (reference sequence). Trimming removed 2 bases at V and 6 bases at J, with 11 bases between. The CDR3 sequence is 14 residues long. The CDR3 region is CASSQTGGSNEQFF. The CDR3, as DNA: TGTGCCAGCAGCCAAACCGGGGGAAGCAATGAGCAGTTCTTC.

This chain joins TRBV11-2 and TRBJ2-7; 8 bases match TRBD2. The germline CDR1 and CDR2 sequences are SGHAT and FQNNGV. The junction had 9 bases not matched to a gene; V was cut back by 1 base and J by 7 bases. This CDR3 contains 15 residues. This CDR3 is CASSLVRAGVGEQYF. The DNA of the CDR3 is TGTGCCAGCAGCTTAGTCCGAGCGGGAGTGGGGGAGCAGTACTTC.

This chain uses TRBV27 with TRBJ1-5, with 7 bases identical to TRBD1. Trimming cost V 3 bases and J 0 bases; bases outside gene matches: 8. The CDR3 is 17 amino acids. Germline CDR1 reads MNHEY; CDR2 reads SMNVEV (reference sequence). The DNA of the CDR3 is TGTGCCAGCAGTTTCTTGACAGGGTTCTATAGCAATCAGCCCCAGCATTTT. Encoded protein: CASSFLTGFYSNQPQHF.

The CDR3 DNA sequence: TGCGCCAGCACCAGGACAGGGGAACACGAGCAGTACTTC. Its translation: CASTRTGEHEQYF. This chain joins TRBV5-1 and TRBJ2-7; 9 bases agree with TRBD1. The CDR3 totals 13 residues. The germline gives CDR1 SGHRS, CDR2 YFSETQ. The junction had 6 bases not matched to a gene; V was cut back by 6 bases and J by 5 bases.

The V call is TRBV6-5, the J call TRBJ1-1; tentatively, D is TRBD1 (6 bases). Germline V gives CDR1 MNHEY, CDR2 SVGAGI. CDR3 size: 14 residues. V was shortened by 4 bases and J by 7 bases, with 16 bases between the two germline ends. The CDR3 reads CASSSLTGWVEAFF. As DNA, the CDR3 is TGTGCCAGCAGTTCCCTGACAGGTTGGGTTGAAGCTTTCTTT.

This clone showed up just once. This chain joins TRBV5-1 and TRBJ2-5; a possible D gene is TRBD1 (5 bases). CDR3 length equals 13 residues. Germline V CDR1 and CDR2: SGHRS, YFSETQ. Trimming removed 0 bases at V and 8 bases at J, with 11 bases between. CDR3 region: CASSLEGVQTQYF. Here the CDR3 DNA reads TGCGCCAGCAGCTTGGAAGGGGTTCAAACCCAGTACTTC.

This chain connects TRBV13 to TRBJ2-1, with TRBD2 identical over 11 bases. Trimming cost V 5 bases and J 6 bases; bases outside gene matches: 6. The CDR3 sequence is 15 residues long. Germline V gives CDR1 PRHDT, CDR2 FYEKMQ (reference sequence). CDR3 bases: TGTGCCAGCAGCCCAAGACTAGCGGGGAGCAATGAGCAGTTCTTC. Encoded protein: CASSPRLAGSNEQFF.

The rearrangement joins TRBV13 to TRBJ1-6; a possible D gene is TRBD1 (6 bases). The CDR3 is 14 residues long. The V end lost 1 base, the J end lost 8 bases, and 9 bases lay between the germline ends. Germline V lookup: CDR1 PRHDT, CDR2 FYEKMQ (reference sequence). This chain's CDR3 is CASSLAGVDSPLHF. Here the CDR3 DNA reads TGTGCCAGCAGCTTAGCAGGGGTCGATTCACCCCTCCACTTT. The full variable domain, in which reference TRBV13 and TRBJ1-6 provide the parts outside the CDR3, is AAGVIQSPRHLIKEKRETATLKCYPIPRHDTVYWYQQGPGQDPQFLISFYEKMQSDKGSIPDRFSAQQFSDYHSELNMSSLELGDSALYFCASSLAGVDSPLHFGNGTRLTVT.